The present TCR beta chain was sequenced within a study of T cell changes during pregnancy in multiple sclerosis. This clone was seen a single time. The ends were cut back, 4 bases at V and 7 bases at J, with 16 bases in the middle. CDR1 is LGHNA and CDR2 is YNFKEQ in the germline V gene. CDR3 length equals 14 residues. Libraries were prepared by immunoSEQ multiplex PCR; TCRdb keeps only in-frame clonotypes and omits some of them. Of around 31,000 clones in the sample, approximately 90% were seen once. This specimen was CD8+ T cells from peripheral blood mononuclear cells, taken in the first trimester of pregnancy. The rearrangement uses TRBV4-2 and TRBJ1-1, with no clear D. The TCR comes from a female donor with multiple sclerosis, enrolled in a pregnancy study. The chain's CDR3 is CASSPSLAEDEAFF. For the CDR3, the DNA is TGTGCCAGCAGCCCGAGTCTCGCAGAGGATGAAGCTTTCTTT.